Listed below are T cell receptor beta chains from one sample, sequenced in a study of tumor and adjacent non-tumor tissue in lung cancer. TCRdb reanalysed the multiplex PCR reads using MiXCR and keeps one entry per CDR3 protein. The sample has roughly 66,000 distinct CDR3 sequences, around 73% seen once. The sample taken for sequencing was lung tumor tissue. Receptors originate from a man between 60 and 75 years old with non-small cell lung cancer. CDR3s include the opening cysteine and the closing phenylalanine or tryptophan. D genes are given only for firm matches. Clone size is stated in some rows and not others, as once, few, many or a class when expanded.

TRBJ2-7 TRBV20-1 TRBD1 NA TGCAGTGTTACCGACGACAGGGGCCCTATCTACGAGCAGTACTTC CSVTDDRGPIYEQYF
TRBJ2-1 TRBV7-8 NA NA TGTGCCAGCGGCCCACTTAGTCGCAGGGATGAGCAGTTCTTC CASGPLSRRDEQFF
TRBJ2-2 TRBV28 TRBD2 few TGTGCCAGCAGTCCGCGCCGAGCGGGAGGACGCGCCGGGGAGCTGTTTTTT CASSPRRAGGRAGELFF
TRBJ2-4 TRBV7-9 NA many TGTGCCAGCAGCCCACTCGGGGGTCTGGACATTCAGTACTTC CASSPLGGLDIQYF
TRBJ2-7 TRBV6-5 NA NA TGTGCCTGCAGTTACAAGGATAGGGGCGATGAGCAGTACTTC CACSYKDRGDEQYF
TRBJ2-3 TRBV10-3 TRBD2 NA TGTGTCATCAGTGAGGCTAGCGGGAGCCGAGATACGCAGTATTTT CVISEASGSRDTQYF
TRBJ1-6 TRBV6-1 NA NA TGTGCCGGCAGTGAAACCCTCCCGGACTATAATTCACCCCTCCACTTT CAGSETLPDYNSPLHF
TRBJ2-7 TRBV6-1 NA NA TGTGCCAGCAGTGACTTTCTAATAGACTTCTTCAACGACGAGCAGTACTTC CASSDFLIDFFNDEQYF
TRBJ2-5 TRBV20-1 NA NA TGCAGTATGCTGACCGTTCGAGAGACCCAGTACTTC CSMLTVRETQYF
TRBJ2-7 TRBV11-2 NA many TGTGCCAGCAGCTTAGACAGCCTTAGCTCCTACGAGCAGTACTTC CASSLDSLSSYEQYF